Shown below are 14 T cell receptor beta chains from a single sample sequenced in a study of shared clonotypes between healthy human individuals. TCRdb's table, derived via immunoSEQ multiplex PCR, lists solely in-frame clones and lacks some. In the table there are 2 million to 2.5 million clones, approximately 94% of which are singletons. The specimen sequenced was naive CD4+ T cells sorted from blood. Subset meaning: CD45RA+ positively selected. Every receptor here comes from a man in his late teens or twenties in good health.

The CDR3 loop is CASRASGSYYEQYF. The CDR3 region has the DNA TGTGCCAGCAGGGCTAGCGGGTCCTACTACGAGCAGTACTTC. This chain links TRBV28 with TRBJ2-7; 8 bases align to TRBD2. Germline CDR1 and CDR2: MDHEN and SYDVKM. The CDR3 is 14 residues long. J was trimmed by 3 bases and V by 6 bases; bases with no gene match: 7.

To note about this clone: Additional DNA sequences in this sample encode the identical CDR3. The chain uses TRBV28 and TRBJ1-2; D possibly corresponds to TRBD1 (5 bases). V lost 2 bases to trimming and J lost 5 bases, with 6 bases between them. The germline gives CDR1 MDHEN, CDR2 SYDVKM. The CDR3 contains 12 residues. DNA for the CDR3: TGTGCCAGCAGTTTAAGGGGATATGGCTACACCTTC. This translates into CASSLRGYGYTF.

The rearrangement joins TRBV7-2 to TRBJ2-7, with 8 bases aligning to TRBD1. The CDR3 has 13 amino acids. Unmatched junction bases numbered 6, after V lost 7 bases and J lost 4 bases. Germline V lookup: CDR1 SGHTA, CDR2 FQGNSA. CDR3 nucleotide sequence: TGTGCCAGCACCCGGACAGGGCTATACGAGCAGTACTTC. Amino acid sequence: CASTRTGLYEQYF.

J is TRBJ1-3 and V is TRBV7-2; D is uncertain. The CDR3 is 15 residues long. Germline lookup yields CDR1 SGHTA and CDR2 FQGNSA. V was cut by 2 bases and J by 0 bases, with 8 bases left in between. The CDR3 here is CASSLYSTSGNTIYF. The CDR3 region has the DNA TGTGCCAGCAGCTTATACAGTACCTCTGGAAACACCATATATTTT. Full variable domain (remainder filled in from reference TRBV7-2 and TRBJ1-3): GAGVSQSPSNKVTEKGKDVELRCDPISGHTALYWYRQSLGQGLEFLIYFQGNSAPDKSGLPSDRFSAERTGGSVSTLTIQRTQQEDSAVYLCASSLYSTSGNTIYFGEGSWLTVV.

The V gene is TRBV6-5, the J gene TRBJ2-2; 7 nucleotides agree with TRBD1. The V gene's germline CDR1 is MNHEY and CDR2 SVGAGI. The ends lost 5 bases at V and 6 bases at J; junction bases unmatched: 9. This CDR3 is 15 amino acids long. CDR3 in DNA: TGTGCCAGCAGTAGCCGACAGGGTAGAGCCGGGGAGCTGTTTTTT. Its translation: CASSSRQGRAGELFF.

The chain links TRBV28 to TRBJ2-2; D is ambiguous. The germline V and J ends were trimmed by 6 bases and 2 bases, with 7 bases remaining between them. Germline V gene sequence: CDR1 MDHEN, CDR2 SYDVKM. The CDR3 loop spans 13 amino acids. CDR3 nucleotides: TGTGCCAGCAGGAATGTTAACACCGGGGAGCTGTTTTTT. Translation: CASRNVNTGELFF. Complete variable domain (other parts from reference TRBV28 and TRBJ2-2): DVKVTQSSRYLVKRTGEKVFLECVQDMDHENMFWYRQDPGLGLRLIYFSYDVKMKEKGDIPEGYSVSREKKERFSLILESASTNQTSMYLCASRNVNTGELFFGEGSRLTVL.

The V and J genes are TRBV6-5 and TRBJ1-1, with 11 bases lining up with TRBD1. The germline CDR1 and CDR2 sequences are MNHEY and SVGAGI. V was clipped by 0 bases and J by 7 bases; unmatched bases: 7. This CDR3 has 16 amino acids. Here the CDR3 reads CASSYSGTGGQDEAFF. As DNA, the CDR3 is TGTGCCAGCAGTTACTCGGGGACAGGGGGTCAAGATGAAGCTTTCTTT.

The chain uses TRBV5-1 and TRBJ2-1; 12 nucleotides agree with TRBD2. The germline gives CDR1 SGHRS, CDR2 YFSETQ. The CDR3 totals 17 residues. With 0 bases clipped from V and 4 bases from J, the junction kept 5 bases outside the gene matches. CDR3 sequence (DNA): TGCGCCAGCAGCTTGGGATCCGGGACTAGCGGGTACAATGAGCAGTTCTTC. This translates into CASSLGSGTSGYNEQFF.

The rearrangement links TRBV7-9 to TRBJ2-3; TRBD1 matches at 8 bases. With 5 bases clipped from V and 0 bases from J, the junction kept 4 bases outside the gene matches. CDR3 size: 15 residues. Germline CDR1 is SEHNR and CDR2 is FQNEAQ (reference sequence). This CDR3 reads CASSIRGLSTDTQYF. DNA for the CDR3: TGTGCCAGCAGCATCAGGGGGCTAAGCACAGATACGCAGTATTTT.

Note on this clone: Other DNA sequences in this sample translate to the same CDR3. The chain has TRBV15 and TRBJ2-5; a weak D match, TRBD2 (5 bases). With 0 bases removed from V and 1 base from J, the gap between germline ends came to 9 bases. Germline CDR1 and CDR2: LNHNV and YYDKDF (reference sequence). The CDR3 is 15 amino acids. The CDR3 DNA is TGTGCCACCAGCAGAGATCTAGGACTCCAAGAGACCCAGTACTTC. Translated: CATSRDLGLQETQYF.

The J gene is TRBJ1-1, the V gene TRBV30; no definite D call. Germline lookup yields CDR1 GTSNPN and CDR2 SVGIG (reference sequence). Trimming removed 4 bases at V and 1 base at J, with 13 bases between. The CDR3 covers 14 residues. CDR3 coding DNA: TGTGCCTGGACTAAGGGAGGGAAGAACACTGAAGCTTTCTTT. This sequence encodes CAWTKGGKNTEAFF.

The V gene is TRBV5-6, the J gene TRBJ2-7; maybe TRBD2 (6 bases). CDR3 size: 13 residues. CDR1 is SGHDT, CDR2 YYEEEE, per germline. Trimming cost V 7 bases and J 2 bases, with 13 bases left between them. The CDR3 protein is CASQKGLAYEQYF. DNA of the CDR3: TGTGCCAGCCAAAAGGGACTCGCCTACGAGCAGTACTTC.

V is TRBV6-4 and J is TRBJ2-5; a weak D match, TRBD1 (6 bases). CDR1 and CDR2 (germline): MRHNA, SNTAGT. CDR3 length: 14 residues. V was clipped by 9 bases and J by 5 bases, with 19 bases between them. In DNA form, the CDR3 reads TGTGCCAGTAAAGGACAGTCTGGGACGGAGACCCAGTACTTC. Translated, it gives CASKGQSGTETQYF.

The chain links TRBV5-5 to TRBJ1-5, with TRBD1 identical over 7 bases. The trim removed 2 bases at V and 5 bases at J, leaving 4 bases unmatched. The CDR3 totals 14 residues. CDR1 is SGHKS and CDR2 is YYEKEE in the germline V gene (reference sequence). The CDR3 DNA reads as TGTGCCAGCAGCTTTAAGGGGGCCGATCAGCCCCAGCATTTT. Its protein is CASSFKGADQPQHF.